A selection of T cell receptor beta chains follows, all from one sample in a study of T-cell reconstitution after alpha-beta-depleted transplantation in children. Using its own MiXCR run on the PCR reads, TCRdb lists one record per CDR3 protein. The sample includes about 600,000 distinct CDR3 sequences, over 9.5% seen only once; the top ten take approximately 4.1%. The sample consisted of PBMCs from the stem cell graft donor, taken from the stem cell graft. These receptors all come from a human donor who donated a stem cell graft to a child with acute myeloid leukemia. CDR3s include the opening cysteine and the closing phenylalanine or tryptophan. D genes are given only for firm matches. A clone size is listed for some rows: how often the clone was seen (once, few, many), or a class if it is expanded.

d_gene: -; v_gene: TRBV20-1; j_gene: TRBJ2-2; abundance: -; CDR3nt: TGCAGTGCTAGTGGAAACGGGGCCGGGGAGCTGTTTTTT; CDR3aa: CSASGNGAGELFF
d_gene: -; v_gene: TRBV5-1; j_gene: TRBJ2-3; abundance: many; CDR3nt: TGTGCCAGCAGTACGAGCACAGATACGCAGTATTTT; CDR3aa: CASSTSTDTQYF
d_gene: TRBD2; v_gene: TRBV7-7; j_gene: TRBJ2-3; abundance: many; CDR3nt: TGTGCTAGCAGCTTGGGACTAGCGGGAGCAGGGGATACGCAGTATTTT; CDR3aa: CASSLGLAGAGDTQYF
d_gene: -; v_gene: TRBV20-1; j_gene: TRBJ2-3; abundance: -; CDR3nt: TGCAGTGCCATGGATACGGGGACAGATACGCAGTATTTT; CDR3aa: CSAMDTGTDTQYF
d_gene: TRBD1; v_gene: TRBV6-5; j_gene: TRBJ2-5; abundance: few; CDR3nt: TGTGCCAGCAGTTACTCCGACAGGGGCCAAGAGACCCAGTACTTC; CDR3aa: CASSYSDRGQETQYF
d_gene: TRBD1; v_gene: TRBV20-1; j_gene: TRBJ1-6; abundance: few; CDR3nt: TGCAGTGCTACGAGGCCGGGACAGGGGGTCTCCTATAATTCACCCCTCCACTTT; CDR3aa: CSATRPGQGVSYNSPLHF
d_gene: -; v_gene: TRBV6-4; j_gene: TRBJ2-1; abundance: many; CDR3nt: TGTGCCAGCACTGTAGGGGGCTACAATGAGCAGTTCTTC; CDR3aa: CASTVGGYNEQFF
d_gene: TRBD2; v_gene: TRBV13; j_gene: TRBJ2-5; abundance: many; CDR3nt: TGTGCCAGCAGCCCTTGGACTAGCGGGGAGACCCAGTACTTC; CDR3aa: CASSPWTSGETQYF
d_gene: -; v_gene: TRBV3-1; j_gene: TRBJ1-3; abundance: many; CDR3nt: TGTGCCAGCAGCCAGGGTGGGGCTGGAGGAAACACCATATATTTT; CDR3aa: CASSQGGAGGNTIYF
d_gene: -; v_gene: TRBV14; j_gene: TRBJ2-3; abundance: few; CDR3nt: TGTGCCAGCAGCCAAGATCGGGGCACCACTAGCACAGATACGCAGTATTTT; CDR3aa: CASSQDRGTTSTDTQYF
d_gene: TRBD1; v_gene: TRBV20-1; j_gene: TRBJ1-3; abundance: -; CDR3nt: TGCAGTGCTCTATTAGACAGGGAGAACACCATATATTTT; CDR3aa: CSALLDRENTIYF
d_gene: TRBD2; v_gene: TRBV7-3; j_gene: TRBJ2-3; abundance: many; CDR3nt: TGTGCCAGCAGCCTCGGACTAGGCAGCACAGATACGCAGTATTTT; CDR3aa: CASSLGLGSTDTQYF
d_gene: -; v_gene: TRBV12-3/TRBV12-4; j_gene: TRBJ2-7; abundance: many; CDR3nt: TGTGCCAGCAGTTTCCGGAGCTCCTACGAGCAGTACTTC; CDR3aa: CASSFRSSYEQYF
d_gene: -; v_gene: TRBV7-8; j_gene: TRBJ2-1; abundance: few; CDR3nt: TGTGCCAGCAGCTTACAGCGGAACTCCTACAATGAGCAGTTCTTC; CDR3aa: CASSLQRNSYNEQFF
d_gene: -; v_gene: TRBV29-1; j_gene: TRBJ1-2; abundance: -; CDR3nt: TGCAGCTCCACAGGGCCTGATGGCTACACCTTC; CDR3aa: CSSTGPDGYTF
d_gene: -; v_gene: TRBV28; j_gene: TRBJ2-2; abundance: -; CDR3nt: TGTGCCAGCAAACGGGCGTCGGGAGTCGGGGAGCTGTTTTTT; CDR3aa: CASKRASGVGELFF
d_gene: TRBD1; v_gene: TRBV28; j_gene: TRBJ2-3; abundance: -; CDR3nt: TGTGCCAGCAGTACTACAGGGGGCGCAGATACGCAGTATTTT; CDR3aa: CASSTTGGADTQYF
d_gene: -; v_gene: TRBV7-9; j_gene: TRBJ1-1; abundance: -; CDR3nt: TGTGCCAGCAGCTTAGCCGGGCGGGGGGGTACTGAAGCTTTCTTT; CDR3aa: CASSLAGRGGTEAFF
d_gene: TRBD2; v_gene: TRBV18; j_gene: TRBJ2-1; abundance: -; CDR3nt: TGTGCCAGCCTGACTAGCGGGACTCTGGGTGAGCAGTTCTTC; CDR3aa: CASLTSGTLGEQFF
d_gene: -; v_gene: TRBV7-2; j_gene: TRBJ1-1; abundance: -; CDR3nt: TGTGCCAGCAGCCCGAGAACCGGGACTTACACTGAAGCTTTCTTT; CDR3aa: CASSPRTGTYTEAFF
d_gene: TRBD2; v_gene: TRBV7-9; j_gene: TRBJ2-3; abundance: -; CDR3nt: TGTGCCAGCAGCTTAGGAGGGACTAGCGGGAGACTAGATACGCAGTATTTT; CDR3aa: CASSLGGTSGRLDTQYF
d_gene: TRBD1; v_gene: TRBV6-2/TRBV6-3; j_gene: TRBJ2-7; abundance: -; CDR3nt: TGTCCCAGCGGTACAGGGGTCTCCTACGAGCAGTACTTC; CDR3aa: CPSGTGVSYEQYF
d_gene: -; v_gene: TRBV13; j_gene: TRBJ2-6; abundance: many; CDR3nt: TGTGCCAGCAGCCGGAGGGTAATAGCGGTAAAAAGCTCTGGGGCCAACGTCCTGACTTTC; CDR3aa: CASSRRVIAVKSSGANVLTF
d_gene: -; v_gene: TRBV3-1; j_gene: TRBJ2-5; abundance: many; CDR3nt: TGTGCCAGCAGGCGAGGGGAGACCCAGTACTTC; CDR3aa: CASRRGETQYF
d_gene: -; v_gene: TRBV7-2; j_gene: TRBJ2-4; abundance: few; CDR3nt: TGTGCCAGCAGCTTGAGGGGCGTTGAAAACATTCAGTACTTC; CDR3aa: CASSLRGVENIQYF
d_gene: TRBD2; v_gene: TRBV3-1; j_gene: TRBJ2-1; abundance: -; CDR3nt: TGTGCCAGCAGCCATATCGGGACTAGCGGGATGGGTGAGCAGTTCTTC; CDR3aa: CASSHIGTSGMGEQFF
d_gene: TRBD1; v_gene: TRBV12-3/TRBV12-4; j_gene: TRBJ2-7; abundance: few; CDR3nt: TGTGCCAGCAGTCAGGACAGGGAGGACGAGCAGTACTTC; CDR3aa: CASSQDREDEQYF
d_gene: -; v_gene: TRBV12-3/TRBV12-4; j_gene: TRBJ1-3; abundance: few; CDR3nt: TGTGCCAGCAGTTTGCGCAGCCCCAACTCTGGAAACACCATATATTTT; CDR3aa: CASSLRSPNSGNTIYF
d_gene: -; v_gene: TRBV28; j_gene: TRBJ2-3; abundance: many; CDR3nt: TGTTCTACTGTGGGGGCTTTTACAGATACGCAGTATTTT; CDR3aa: CSTVGAFTDTQYF
d_gene: -; v_gene: TRBV7-2; j_gene: TRBJ1-5; abundance: few; CDR3nt: TGTGCCAGCAGCTTCCAGGGCAGGGACAATCAGCCCCAGCATTTT; CDR3aa: CASSFQGRDNQPQHF
d_gene: -; v_gene: TRBV7-2; j_gene: TRBJ2-3; abundance: many; CDR3nt: TGTGCCAGCAGTCTATCCGGGACGGCGGATACGCAGTATTTT; CDR3aa: CASSLSGTADTQYF
d_gene: -; v_gene: TRBV7-7; j_gene: TRBJ2-5; abundance: many; CDR3nt: TGTGCTAGCAGCTTAGGACTAAAAGAGACCCAGTACTTC; CDR3aa: CASSLGLKETQYF
d_gene: -; v_gene: TRBV9; j_gene: TRBJ1-5; abundance: many; CDR3nt: TGTGCCAGCAGCGTTGGATTCAATCAGCCCCAGCATTTT; CDR3aa: CASSVGFNQPQHF